These 11 T cell receptor beta chains originate from one sample sequenced in a study of blood T cells in healthy people across ages. Primed by a sample-barcoded 5' primer and a J-beta primer mix, a second PCR proceeded for roughly 6 to 12 cycles. One entry per CDR3 protein results from TCRdb running MiXCR on the 5' RACE reads. The data contain roughly 860,000 distinct CDR3 sequences, about 62% of them seen just once; the ten biggest clones take up 25% to 35%. The sequenced material came from blood. Receptors were obtained from a man younger than 40 in good health.

J is TRBJ2-3 and V is TRBV3-1, with 10 bases lining up with TRBD2. Germline V CDR1 and CDR2: LGHDT, YNNKEL (reference sequence). Losses at the gene ends were 1 base for V and 2 bases for J; bases not matched to a gene: 6. The length of the CDR3 is 17 residues. As DNA, the CDR3 is TGTGCCAGCAGCCAAGGTCGTAGCGGGGGGTACACAGATACGCAGTATTTT. Amino acids: CASSQGRSGGYTDTQYF.

A word on this clonotype: At one of its ends the junction is not consistent with the germline gene, which may arise from a read error. V gene TRBV7-2 combines with J gene TRBJ1-2, with unresolved D. The CDR3 contains 12 residues. CDR1 is SGHTA, CDR2 FQGNSA, per germline. The CDR3 is CASRDSNDGYTF. In DNA form, the CDR3 reads TGTGCCAGCAGAGATTCTAACGATGGCTACACCTTC.

J is TRBJ2-2 and V is TRBV12-3 or TRBV12-4, with D possibly called TRBD1 or TRBD2 (6 bases each). Trimming took off 5 bases at V and 4 bases at J, with 14 bases between the two ends. The CDR3 runs to 15 residues. The CDR3 DNA reads as TGTGCCAGCAGTGCAGACAGGAGGGGCACCGGGGAGCTGTTTTTT. Its translation is CASSADRRGTGELFF.

The V and J genes are TRBV5-1 and TRBJ1-1; perhaps TRBD1 as D (6 bases). Germline lookup yields CDR1 SGHRS and CDR2 YFSETQ. This CDR3 comprises 15 residues. Trimming cost V 0 bases and J 3 bases, with 12 bases left between them. For the CDR3, the DNA is TGCGCCAGCAGCTTGGTAGGGGGGGCGGACACTGAAGCTTTCTTT. This gives the protein CASSLVGGADTEAFF.

The genes are TRBV28 and TRBJ2-5; 8 nucleotides match TRBD1. The DNA end lines up better with TRBJ2-7; the J call may be wrong. Germline-derived CDR1 and CDR2 are MDHEN and SYDVKM. This CDR3 is 15 amino acids long. CDR3 region: CASSFPRQGTYEQYF. The CDR3 DNA follows: TGTGCCAGCAGTTTCCCAAGACAGGGGACGTACGAGCAGTACTTC.

CDR3 in DNA: TGCAGCGTAGCCCGGGACAGTACAGATACGCAGTATTTT. This translates into CSVARDSTDTQYF. The genes are TRBV29-1 and TRBJ2-3, with 7 nucleotides matching TRBD1. Germline lookup yields CDR1 SQVTM and CDR2 ANQGSEA. The CDR3 is made up of 13 amino acids. V shed 6 bases, J shed 3 bases, and the junction held 6 bases outside the gene matches.

The J gene is TRBJ2-5, the V gene TRBV11-2; perhaps TRBD2 as D (6 bases). CDR3 length: 14 residues. Between the trimmed V and J ends, which lost 4 bases and 5 bases, there was a span of 14 bases. Germline CDR1 reads SGHAT; CDR2 reads FQNNGV. The CDR3 protein is CASSSGLSVETQYF. The CDR3 nucleotides are TGTGCCAGCAGCTCGGGACTGTCTGTGGAGACCCAGTACTTC.

This clonotype was counted between two and nine times. The chain couples TRBV15 to TRBJ2-5; TRBD1 matches 12 bases. The CDR3 covers 15 residues. The V gene end was trimmed by 4 bases and the J gene end by 5 bases; junction bases not matched to a gene: 5. CDR1 and CDR2 from the germline V gene are LNHNV and YYDKDF (reference sequence). The CDR3 spells CATSKGQGASETQYF. CDR3 sequence (DNA): TGTGCCACCAGCAAGGGACAGGGGGCGAGTGAGACCCAGTACTTC.

V is TRBV30 and J is TRBJ2-7; 7 nucleotides line up with TRBD2. The CDR3 length is 12 residues. CDR1 and CDR2 from the germline V gene are GTSNPN and SVGIG (reference sequence). V lost 4 bases, J lost 5 bases, and 5 bases stayed unmatched. The CDR3 bases are TGTGCCTGGAAACGGGAGGCCCACGAGCAGTACTTC. Its translation: CAWKREAHEQYF.

This clonotype was observed a handful of times. The V gene is TRBV20-1, the J gene TRBJ2-7; D is tentatively TRBD1 or TRBD2 (5 bases each). V was shortened by 6 bases and J by 3 bases, with 9 bases between the two germline ends. This CDR3 spans 11 amino acids. Per germline, CDR1 DFQATT and CDR2 SNEGSKA (reference sequence). This chain's CDR3 is CSARDHYEQYF. CDR3 nucleotide sequence: TGCAGTGCGAGGGACCACTACGAGCAGTACTTC.

This clonotype has only a few counts. For the CDR3, the DNA is TGTGCCAGTAGTTTCAGGGGATCGACAGATACGCAGTATTTT. Translation: CASSFRGSTDTQYF. This chain links TRBV19 with TRBJ2-3, with D perhaps TRBD1 (6 bases). Germline CDR1 and CDR2: LNHDA and SQIVND (reference sequence). The ends were cut back, 5 bases at V and 3 bases at J, with 12 bases in the middle. The CDR3 sequence is 14 residues long.